This TCR beta chain was sequenced for a study of cytotoxic CD8 clonotypes in ibrutinib-treated CLL. About the study: The cohort had about 11 relapsed/refractory and roughly 15 treatment-naive patients, 17 IGHV unmutated.

The V gene's germline CDR1 is LNHDA and CDR2 SQIVND (reference sequence). With 3 bases removed from V and 3 bases from J, the gap between germline ends came to 8 bases. The CDR3 extends over 13 amino acids. Deep sequencing aimed at 1 in 200,000 to 1 in 1 million T cells' resolution. The method was immunoSEQ multiplex PCR; TCRdb's version includes in-frame clones alone and lacks a portion of them. The top ten hold approximately 11% of the sample, which has 130,000 to 150,000 clones, around 90% seen once. The TCR sequence derives from a human donor with chronic lymphocytic leukemia. This sample comprised PBMCs, obtained after 12 months of ibrutinib treatment. The chain employs TRBV19 and TRBJ1-1; D is undetermined. The CDR3 spells CASSIRGYTEAFF. DNA for the CDR3: TGTGCCAGTAGTATTAGAGGGTACACTGAAGCTTTCTTT.